This entry is about one T cell receptor beta chain. Sequenced by immunoSEQ multiplex PCR; TCRdb stores in-frame clones only, minus some. This table has 500,000 to 750,000 clones, around 89% appearing once. This sample stems from a study of shared T cell receptors in the human thymus. Germline V gives CDR1 MNHNY, CDR2 SVGAGI (reference sequence). The V gene end was trimmed by 7 bases and the J gene end by 2 bases; junction bases not matched to a gene: 8. The CDR3 is made up of 15 amino acids. The same sample was also used in a study of human thymus T cells. Per that paper: Thymic as well as blood repertoires seemed to favor certain V and J genes unevenly. Thymic repertoires of unrelated individuals were reported in related research to overlap highly.

The source is a boy in the first two years of life with a congenital heart defect. The sequencing input was thymocytes. The chain carries TRBV6-6 and TRBJ2-7, with TRBD1 identical over 10 bases. The CDR3 loop is CASKGSDRGPYEQYF. DNA of the CDR3: TGTGCCAGCAAAGGATCCGACAGGGGGCCCTACGAGCAGTACTTC.